These 8 T cell receptor beta chains share one sample of origin, sequenced in a study of T cell repertoires in cytomegalovirus infection. TCRdb used MiXCR to reprocess the reads, holding one entry per CDR3 protein. The table shows around 430,000 distinct CDR3 sequences, with roughly 46% occurring only once. Their cognate antigens are unknown. The starting material was cultured PBMCs, obtained from culture after CMV antigen stimulation. The receptors originated from a human donor in good health (CMV status not recorded). Some clones in this sample may be carry-over from other donors' samples.

This clonotype was seen a handful of times. The chain joins TRBV5-4 to TRBJ2-7; D may match TRBD1 or TRBD2 (7 bases each). Trimming shortened V by 2 bases and J by 7 bases, and 13 bases separated the two germline ends. There are 13 residues in the CDR3. CDR1 is SGHNT and CDR2 is YYREEE in the germline V gene (reference sequence). CDR3: CASSFYRGGEQYF. The CDR3 bases are TGTGCCAGCAGCTTCTACAGGGGAGGGGAGCAGTACTTC.

This clonotype appeared many times. The chain uses TRBV20-1 and TRBJ2-7; TRBD2 aligns across 12 bases. CDR3 length equals 14 residues. Germline loops: CDR1 DFQATT, CDR2 SNEGSKA (reference sequence). The junction had 7 bases not matched to a gene; V was cut back by 4 bases and J by 6 bases. The CDR3 sequence is CSATGLAGSGEQYF. CDR3 DNA: TGCAGTGCTACAGGACTAGCGGGATCAGGCGAGCAGTACTTC.

The V call is TRBV7-2, the J call TRBJ2-5, with 9 positions matching TRBD2. The germline CDR1 and CDR2 sequences are SGHTA and FQGNSA. The CDR3 covers 15 residues. J gave up 2 bases and V 4 bases, and 5 bases lay outside the gene matches. The CDR3 region is CASSSGLAEQETQYF. The CDR3 DNA is TGTGCCAGCAGCTCGGGACTAGCCGAACAAGAGACCCAGTACTTC.

This clonotype has only a few counts. V is TRBV7-2 and J is TRBJ1-2; D is unclear. Between the trimmed V and J ends, which lost 3 bases and 4 bases, there was a span of 6 bases. The germline CDR1 and CDR2 sequences are SGHTA and FQGNSA. This CDR3 comprises 12 residues. CDR3 nucleotide sequence: TGTGCCAGCAGCTTCAATAGCTATGGCTACACCTTC. This translates into CASSFNSYGYTF.

The rearrangement joins TRBV4-2 to TRBJ2-1; TRBD2 matches at 8 bases. Germline V gene sequence: CDR1 LGHNA, CDR2 YNFKEQ. The V and J ends lost 0 bases and 3 bases, in that order; junction bases with no gene match: 4. The CDR3 runs 16 residues. CDR3 sequence: CASSQDVRGGYNEQFF. The CDR3 nucleotides read TGTGCCAGCAGCCAAGATGTTCGGGGGGGCTACAATGAGCAGTTCTTC.

The chain joins TRBV5-1 to TRBJ2-7, with 9 bases identical to TRBD1. J was trimmed by 3 bases and V by 4 bases; bases with no gene match: 5. The CDR3 loop spans 14 amino acids. Germline V gives CDR1 SGHRS, CDR2 YFSETQ. CDR3 nucleotides: TGCGCCAGCAGCGCCGGGACAGGGAGCTACGAGCAGTACTTC. Protein: CASSAGTGSYEQYF.

This clonotype was counted only a few times. J is TRBJ2-2 and V is TRBV5-4, with 10 bases matching TRBD1. Germline V gene sequence: CDR1 SGHNT, CDR2 YYREEE (reference sequence). Losses at the gene ends were 5 bases for V and 4 bases for J; bases not matched to a gene: 5. CDR3 length equals 15 residues. The CDR3 sequence: CASSSGTGVTGELFF. The CDR3 DNA follows: TGTGCCAGCAGTTCCGGGACAGGGGTCACCGGGGAGCTGTTTTTT. Complete variable domain (other parts from reference TRBV5-4 and TRBJ2-2): ETGVTQSPTHLIKTRGQQVTLRCSSQSGHNTVSWYQQALGQGPQFIFQYYREEENGRGNFPPRFSGLQFPNYSSELNVNALELDDSALYLCASSSGTGVTGELFFGEGSRLTVL.

The chain's CDR3 is CASSFGRRGDTQYF. The CDR3 DNA sequence: TGTGCCAGCAGCTTCGGGAGAAGGGGGGATACGCAGTATTTT. This chain uses TRBV4-2 with TRBJ2-3; D may match TRBD1 or TRBD2 (6 bases each). CDR3 size: 14 residues. V lost 5 bases and J 6 bases, leaving 15 bases between the germline ends. Germline CDR1 and CDR2: LGHNA and YNFKEQ.